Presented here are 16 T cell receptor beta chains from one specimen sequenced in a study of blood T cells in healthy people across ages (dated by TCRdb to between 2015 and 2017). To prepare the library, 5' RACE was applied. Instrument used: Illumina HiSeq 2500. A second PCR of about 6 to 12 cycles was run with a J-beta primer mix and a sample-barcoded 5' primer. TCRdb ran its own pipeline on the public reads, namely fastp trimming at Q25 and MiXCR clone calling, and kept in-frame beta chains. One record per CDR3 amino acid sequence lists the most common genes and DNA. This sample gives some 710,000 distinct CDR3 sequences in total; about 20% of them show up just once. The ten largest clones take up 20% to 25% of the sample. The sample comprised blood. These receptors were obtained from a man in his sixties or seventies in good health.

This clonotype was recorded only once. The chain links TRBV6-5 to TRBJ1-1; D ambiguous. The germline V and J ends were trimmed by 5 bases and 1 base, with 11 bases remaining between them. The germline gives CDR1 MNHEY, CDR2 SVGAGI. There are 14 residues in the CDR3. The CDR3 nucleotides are TGTGCCAGCAGTCCTACATATTGGAACACTGAAGCTTTCTTT. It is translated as CASSPTYWNTEAFF.

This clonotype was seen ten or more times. The CDR3 nucleotides read TGTGCCAGCAGGCCACCTGACAGTTTAACTGAAAAACTGTTTTTT. Translation: CASRPPDSLTEKLFF. This chain connects TRBV28 to TRBJ1-4, with D possibly TRBD1 on 5 matching bases. The CDR3 sequence is 15 residues long. Germline V lookup: CDR1 MDHEN, CDR2 SYDVKM. Trimming pared 6 bases from V and 7 bases from J, leaving 18 bases between.

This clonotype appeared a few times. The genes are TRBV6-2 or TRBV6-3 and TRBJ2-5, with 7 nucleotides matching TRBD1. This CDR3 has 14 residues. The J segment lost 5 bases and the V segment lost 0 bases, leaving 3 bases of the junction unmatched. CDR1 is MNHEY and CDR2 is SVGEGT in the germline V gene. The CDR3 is CASSYSTGLETQYF. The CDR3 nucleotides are TGTGCCAGCAGTTACTCGACAGGGCTTGAGACCCAGTACTTC.

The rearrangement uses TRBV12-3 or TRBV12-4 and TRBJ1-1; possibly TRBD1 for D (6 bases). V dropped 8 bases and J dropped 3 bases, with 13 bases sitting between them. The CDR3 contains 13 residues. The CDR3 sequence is CASGPRQDTEAFF. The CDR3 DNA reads TGTGCCAGCGGCCCTCGACAGGACACTGAAGCTTTCTTT.

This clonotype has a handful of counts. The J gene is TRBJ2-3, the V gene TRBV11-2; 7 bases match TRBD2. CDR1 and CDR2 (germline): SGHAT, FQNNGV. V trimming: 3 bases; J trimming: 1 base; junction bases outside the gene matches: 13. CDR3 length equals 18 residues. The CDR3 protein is CASSLGIAGSYGTDTQYF. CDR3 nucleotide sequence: TGTGCCAGCAGCTTGGGTATAGCGGGCAGCTATGGCACAGATACGCAGTATTTT.

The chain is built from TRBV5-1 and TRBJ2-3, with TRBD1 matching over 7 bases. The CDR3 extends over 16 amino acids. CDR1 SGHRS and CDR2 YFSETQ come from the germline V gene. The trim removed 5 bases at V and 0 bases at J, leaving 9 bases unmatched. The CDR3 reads CASRYRTGESTDTQYF. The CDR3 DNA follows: TGCGCCAGCAGATATCGAACAGGGGAGAGCACAGATACGCAGTATTTT.

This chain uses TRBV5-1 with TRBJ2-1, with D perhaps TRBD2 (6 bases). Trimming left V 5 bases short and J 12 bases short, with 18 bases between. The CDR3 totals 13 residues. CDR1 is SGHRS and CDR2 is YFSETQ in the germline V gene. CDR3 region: CASSWLETGVQFF. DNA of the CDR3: TGCGCCAGCAGTTGGTTAGAAACGGGGGTGCAGTTCTTC.

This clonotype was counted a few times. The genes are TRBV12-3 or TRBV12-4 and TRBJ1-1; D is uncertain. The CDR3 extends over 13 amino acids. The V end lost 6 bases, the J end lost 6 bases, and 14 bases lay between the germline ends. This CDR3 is CASRIQRHAEAFF. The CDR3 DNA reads TGTGCCAGCAGAATACAAAGACATGCTGAAGCTTTCTTT.

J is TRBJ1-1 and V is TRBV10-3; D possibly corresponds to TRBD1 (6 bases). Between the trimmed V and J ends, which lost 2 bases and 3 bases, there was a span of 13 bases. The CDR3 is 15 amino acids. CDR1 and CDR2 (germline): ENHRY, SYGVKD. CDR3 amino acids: CAISENTGLDTEAFF. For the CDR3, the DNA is TGTGCCATCAGTGAGAATACAGGGTTGGACACTGAAGCTTTCTTT.

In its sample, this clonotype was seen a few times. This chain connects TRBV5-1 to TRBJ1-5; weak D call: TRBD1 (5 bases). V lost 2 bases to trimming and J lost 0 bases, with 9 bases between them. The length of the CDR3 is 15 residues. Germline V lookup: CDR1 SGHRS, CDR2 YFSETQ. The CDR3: CASSFTGNSNQPQHF. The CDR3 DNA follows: TGCGCCAGCAGCTTTACAGGCAATAGCAATCAGCCCCAGCATTTT.

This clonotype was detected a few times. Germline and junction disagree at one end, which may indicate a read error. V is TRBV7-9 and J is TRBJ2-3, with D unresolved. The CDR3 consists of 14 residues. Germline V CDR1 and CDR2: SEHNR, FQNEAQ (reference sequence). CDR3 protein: CASSFQSSTDTQYF. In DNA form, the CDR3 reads TGTGCCAGCAGTTTTCAGAGTAGCACGGATACGCAGTATTTT.

CDR3 region: CASSVVEDSPLHF. The CDR3 DNA reads as TGTGCCAGCAGCGTAGTTGAGGATTCACCCCTCCACTTT. The chain couples TRBV9 to TRBJ1-6; D not certain. This CDR3 is built from 13 residues. Germline values: CDR1 SGDLS, CDR2 YYNGEE. Trimming removed 0 bases at V and 8 bases at J, with 6 bases between.

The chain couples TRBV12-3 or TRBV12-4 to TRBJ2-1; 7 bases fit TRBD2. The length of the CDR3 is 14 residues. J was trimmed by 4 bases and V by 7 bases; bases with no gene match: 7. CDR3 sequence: CASNRGGRYNEQFF. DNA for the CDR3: TGTGCCAGCAATAGGGGCGGGAGATACAATGAGCAGTTCTTC.

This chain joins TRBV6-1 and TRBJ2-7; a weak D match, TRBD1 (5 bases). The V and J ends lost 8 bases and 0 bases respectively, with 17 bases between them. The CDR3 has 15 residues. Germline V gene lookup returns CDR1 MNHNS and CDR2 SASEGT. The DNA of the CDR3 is TGTGCCAGCGTCGAAGGGGCCAGCGCCTCCTACGAGCAGTACTTC. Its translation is CASVEGASASYEQYF.

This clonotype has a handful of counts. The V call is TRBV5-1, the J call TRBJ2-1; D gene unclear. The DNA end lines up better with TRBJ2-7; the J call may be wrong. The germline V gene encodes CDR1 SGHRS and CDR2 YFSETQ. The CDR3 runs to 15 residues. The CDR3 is CASSLGAGVSYEQYV. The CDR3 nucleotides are TGCGCCAGCAGCTTGGGGGCAGGCGTCTCCTACGAGCAGTACGTC.

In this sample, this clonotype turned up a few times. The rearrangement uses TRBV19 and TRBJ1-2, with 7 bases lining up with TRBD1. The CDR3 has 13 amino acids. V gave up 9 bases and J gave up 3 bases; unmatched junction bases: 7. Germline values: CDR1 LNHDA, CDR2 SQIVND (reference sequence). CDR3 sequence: CASSDRADYGYTF. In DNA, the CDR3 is TGTGCCAGCTCAGACAGGGCAGACTATGGCTACACCTTC.